Below are 27 T cell receptor beta chains sequenced from a single sample in a study of shared clonotypes between healthy human individuals. Sequenced by immunoSEQ multiplex PCR; TCRdb stores in-frame clones only, minus some. The sample yields about 490,000 clones, around 80% seen once. Sequencing was carried out using PBMCs. The receptors here all came from a woman aged 40-49 years in good health. Some clones in this sample may be carry-over from other donors' samples.

The chain couples TRBV5-6 to TRBJ2-7, with 7 positions matching TRBD2. CDR3 length: 15 residues. The germline CDR1 and CDR2 sequences are SGHDT and YYEEEE. V dropped 0 bases and J dropped 2; count of bases not matched to a gene: 5. CDR3 nucleotides: TGTGCCAGCAGCTTGGCCGGGGGGTTTACCTACGAGCAGTACTTC. Its translation: CASSLAGGFTYEQYF.

The chain employs TRBV23-1 and TRBJ1-5; D gene unclear. TRBV23-1 is noted as an ORF with a role that remains uncertain. The CDR3 sequence is 15 residues long. V was cut by 7 bases and J by 7 bases, with 20 bases left in between. CDR3 protein: CASTQGIDLLQPQHF. CDR3 coding DNA: TGCGCCAGCACCCAAGGTATAGATTTATTACAGCCCCAGCATTTT.

The chain links TRBV7-3 to TRBJ2-1; possibly TRBD1 for D (6 bases). Germline V gives CDR1 SGHTA, CDR2 FQGTGA. This CDR3 is built from 14 residues. The V and J ends lost 4 bases and 13 bases respectively, with 20 bases between them. The CDR3, as DNA: TGTGCCAGCAGCTATGGCCACCGGGACACCCCCCAGTTCTTC. Amino acids: CASSYGHRDTPQFF.

This chain connects TRBV15 to TRBJ2-7; perhaps TRBD2 as D (6 bases). Germline V lookup: CDR1 LNHNV, CDR2 YYDKDF (reference sequence). The CDR3 sequence is 14 residues long. The V end was cut by 4 bases, the J end by 1 base, with 11 bases between. The CDR3 spells CATSIPGRSYEQYF. The CDR3 DNA is TGTGCCACCAGCATCCCAGGGAGGTCCTACGAGCAGTACTTC.

The genes are TRBV10-2 and TRBJ2-5; unclear D gene. CDR1 is WSHSY and CDR2 is SAAADI in the germline V gene. The CDR3 runs to 13 residues. V was pared by 4 bases and J by 4 bases, with 10 bases between. This chain's CDR3 is CASSVWVGETQYF. The CDR3 DNA reads TGCGCCAGCAGTGTGTGGGTTGGAGAGACCCAGTACTTC.

This clone was recorded at least ten times. Other DNA sequences from this sample encode an identical CDR3 as well. J is TRBJ2-7 and V is TRBV11-2; the D gene is possibly TRBD2 (7 bases). Trimming pared 1 base from V and 3 bases from J, leaving 10 bases between. CDR3 length: 14 amino acids. Germline V gene lookup returns CDR1 SGHAT and CDR2 FQNNGV. The CDR3: CASSLGGGLYEQYF. In nucleotides, the CDR3 is TGTGCCAGCAGCTTAGGGGGGGGCCTCTACGAGCAGTACTTC.

The chain has TRBV4-1 and TRBJ2-2; a weak D match, TRBD1 (5 bases). The CDR3 is 14 amino acids. The ends were cut back, 1 base at V and 3 bases at J, with 6 bases in the middle. The germline V gene encodes CDR1 MGHRA and CDR2 YSYEKL. CDR3 coding DNA: TGCGCCAGCAGCCAAGGGGGCTACACCGGGGAGCTGTTTTTT. The encoded protein is CASSQGGYTGELFF.

This clone appeared a few times. The J gene is TRBJ1-1, the V gene TRBV6-5; D gene uncertain. Germline V gives CDR1 MNHEY, CDR2 SVGAGI. The V and J ends lost 4 bases and 0 bases respectively, with 6 bases between them. CDR3 length equals 13 residues. This chain's CDR3 is CASSSSMNTEAFF. The CDR3 DNA sequence: TGTGCCAGCAGTTCCTCGATGAACACTGAAGCTTTCTTT.

This clone has a count of ten or more. The V and J genes are TRBV5-1 and TRBJ2-3, with D tentatively TRBD2 (6 bases). Per germline, CDR1 SGHRS and CDR2 YFSETQ. This CDR3 contains 15 residues. Between the trimmed V and J ends, which lost 0 bases and 5 bases, there was a span of 13 bases. The chain's CDR3 is CASSLEGRYGDTQYF. The CDR3 coding sequence is TGCGCCAGCAGCTTGGAGGGGAGGTACGGAGATACGCAGTATTTT.

This chain links TRBV7-8 with TRBJ1-2; D unresolved. Germline V lookup: CDR1 SGHVS, CDR2 FQNEAQ. The ends were cut back, 5 bases at V and 2 bases at J, with 15 bases in the middle. The CDR3 consists of 15 residues. The CDR3 region is CASSPRRAANYGYTF. CDR3 DNA sequence: TGTGCCAGCAGCCCCCGACGGGCAGCGAACTATGGCTACACCTTC.

The V and J genes are TRBV29-1 and TRBJ1-1; maybe TRBD1 (6 bases). The germline CDR1 and CDR2 sequences are SQVTM and ANQGSEA. There are 12 residues in the CDR3. V gave up 6 bases and J gave up 1 base, with 9 bases separating them. DNA of the CDR3: TGCAGCGTCGGACAGAGGAACACTGAAGCTTTCTTT. Encoded protein: CSVGQRNTEAFF.

The gene calls are TRBV5-1 and TRBJ2-5; D is possibly TRBD1 (5 bases). The germline gives CDR1 SGHRS, CDR2 YFSETQ. This CDR3 has 13 residues. Trimming left V 0 bases short and J 5 bases short, with 8 bases between. This CDR3 is CASSLAGMETQYF. The CDR3 DNA sequence: TGCGCCAGCAGCTTGGCAGGGATGGAGACCCAGTACTTC.

With respect to this clone: Sequence at one end of the junction differs from germline and may be a read error. This chain connects TRBV7-7 to TRBJ2-2; 10 bases are a match to TRBD2. The CDR3 covers 15 residues. Per germline, CDR1 SSHAT and CDR2 FNYEAQ (reference sequence). As DNA, the CDR3 is TGTGCTAGCAGTTCGGCTAGCGGGAGATCCGGGGAGCTGTTTTTT. This sequence encodes CASSSASGRSGELFF. Based on the CDR3 plus reference TRBV7-7 and TRBJ2-2, the full variable domain is GAGVSQSPRYKVTKRGQDVTLRCDPISSHATLYWYQQALGQGPEFLTYFNYEAQPDKSGLPSDRFSAERPEGSISTLTIQRTEQRDSAMYRCASSSASGRSGELFFGEGSRLTVL.

The chain employs TRBV10-2 and TRBJ1-1, with a tentative D call TRBD1 (5 bases). The germline gives CDR1 WSHSY, CDR2 SAAADI. This CDR3 contains 14 residues. V lost 2 bases to trimming and J lost 2 bases, with 9 bases between them. In nucleotides, the CDR3 is TGCGCCAGCAGTGAGATACAGGCCAACACTGAAGCTTTCTTT. Encoded protein: CASSEIQANTEAFF.

This clone was observed once. The chain links TRBV28 to TRBJ1-6, with D maybe TRBD1 (5 bases). V was pared by 4 bases and J by 8 bases, with 15 bases between. The CDR3 covers 15 residues. Germline values: CDR1 MDHEN, CDR2 SYDVKM. CDR3 protein: CASSYDSSLHSPLHF. For the CDR3, the DNA is TGTGCCAGCAGTTATGACAGTTCTCTCCATTCACCCCTCCACTTT.

The CDR3 sequence is CASSFLSTRSYEQYF. The CDR3 DNA is TGTGCCAGCAGTTTCCTTTCTACCCGCTCCTACGAGCAGTACTTC. This sequence joins TRBV27 and TRBJ2-7; D is undetermined. The V end was cut by 3 bases, the J end by 0 bases, with 12 bases between. Germline V gives CDR1 MNHEY, CDR2 SMNVEV (reference sequence). This CDR3 comprises 15 residues.

In its sample, this clone was seen a few times. This CDR3 reads CASSLGGEAGELFF. Written as DNA, the CDR3 is TGTGCCAGCAGCTTGGGGGGTGAGGCCGGGGAGCTGTTTTTT. The chain combines TRBV5-4 with TRBJ2-2; D ambiguous. Per germline, CDR1 SGHNT and CDR2 YYREEE (reference sequence). V was trimmed by 0 bases and J by 6 bases, leaving 9 bases between them. The CDR3 loop spans 14 amino acids.

Here the CDR3 reads CASSPSSTPDTQYF. The CDR3 coding sequence is TGTGCCAGCTCACCTTCAAGTACCCCGGATACGCAGTATTTT. The rearrangement uses TRBV18 and TRBJ2-3; D is uncertain. Deletions cut 3 bases from V and 6 bases from J, with 13 bases between. This CDR3 spans 14 amino acids. Germline assignment: CDR1 KGHSH and CDR2 LQKENI.

The chain combines TRBV7-2 with TRBJ2-7; D ambiguous. V dropped 3 bases and J dropped 1 base, with 13 bases sitting between them. This CDR3 has 15 residues. CDR1 SGHTA and CDR2 FQGNSA come from the germline V gene. The CDR3 coding sequence is TGTGCCAGCAGCTTGGGCTACGGGCTATCCTACGAGCAGTACTTC. Its translation is CASSLGYGLSYEQYF. The complete variable domain, with remaining parts taken from reference TRBV7-2 and TRBJ2-7, reads GAGVSQSPSNKVTEKGKDVELRCDPISGHTALYWYRQSLGQGLEFLIYFQGNSAPDKSGLPSDRFSAERTGGSVSTLTIQRTQQEDSAVYLCASSLGYGLSYEQYFGPGTRLTVT.

The chain joins TRBV19 to TRBJ1-1; D unclear. The CDR3 has 13 residues. Germline assignment: CDR1 LNHDA and CDR2 SQIVND (reference sequence). The V gene lost 0 bases and the J gene lost 2 bases, with 4 bases spanning the gap. CDR3 in DNA: TGTGCCAGTAGTATAGATCGAAACACTGAAGCTTTCTTT. Its translation: CASSIDRNTEAFF. The full variable domain, with the rest looked up from reference TRBV19 and TRBJ1-1, is DGGITQSPKYLFRKEGQNVTLSCEQNLNHDAMYWYRQDPGQGLRLIYYSQIVNDFQKGDIAEGYSVSREKKESFPLTVTSAQKNPTAFYLCASSIDRNTEAFFGQGTRLTVV.

This clone has only one observation. Other DNA sequences in the sample encode the same CDR3. The genes are TRBV28 and TRBJ2-3; the match to TRBD2 covers 7 bases. The CDR3 has 14 amino acids. V lost 2 bases and J lost 1; bases outside the gene matches: 0. The germline V gene encodes CDR1 MDHEN and CDR2 SYDVKM. DNA for the CDR3: TGTGCCAGCAGTTTAGGGGGGGGCACAGATACGCAGTATTTT. Encoded protein: CASSLGGGTDTQYF.

The chain links TRBV10-3 to TRBJ2-1; D might be TRBD1 (5 bases). The CDR3 sequence is 14 residues long. In germline, CDR1 is ENHRY, CDR2 SYGVKD. Trimming took off 6 bases at V and 5 bases at J, with 14 bases between the two ends. CDR3 nucleotide sequence: TGTGCCATCAGGGGCGTGGGGCTTCACAATGAGCAGTTCTTC. This translates into CAIRGVGLHNEQFF.

This chain joins TRBV25-1 and TRBJ2-5; D gene uncertain. V lost 1 base and J 0 bases, leaving 12 bases between the germline ends. Germline CDR1 is MGHDK and CDR2 is SYGVNS. The CDR3 is 16 amino acids. CDR3 bases: TGTGCCAGCAGTGAATCGACACCCGGGTACCAAGAGACCCAGTACTTC. Its protein is CASSESTPGYQETQYF.

The chain has TRBV29-1 and TRBJ2-3; D is possibly TRBD1 (5 bases). V was cut by 4 bases and J by 2 bases, with 13 bases left in between. CDR3 length equals 14 residues. Germline assignment: CDR1 SQVTM and CDR2 ANQGSEA. In DNA, the CDR3 is TGCAGCGTTGCCGCAGGGTGGGACACAGATACGCAGTATTTT. Translating it yields CSVAAGWDTDTQYF.

About this clone: Other DNA variants within this sample encode the same CDR3. This sequence joins TRBV30 and TRBJ2-7; D is perhaps TRBD2 (6 bases). Germline values: CDR1 GTSNPN, CDR2 SVGIG (reference sequence). The CDR3 is 11 amino acids. V dropped 3 bases and J dropped 4 bases, with 7 bases sitting between them. Written as DNA, the CDR3 is TGTGCCTGGAGCGGGACTTACGAGCAGTACTTC. It codes for CAWSGTYEQYF.

A single count supports this clone. One base away lies a much larger clone, so this may be a sequencing read error. This chain uses TRBV6-5 with TRBJ1-2; D call uncertain. Germline V gives CDR1 MNHEY, CDR2 SVGAGI. The CDR3 sequence is 13 residues long. Between the trimmed V and J ends, which lost 2 bases and 1 base, there was a span of 5 bases. The CDR3 DNA reads TGTGCCAGCAGTTACGGTGGTAACTATGGCTACACCTTC. This gives the protein CASSYGGNYGYTF.

The chain carries TRBV30 and TRBJ2-7; D perhaps matches TRBD1 (5 bases). V was cut by 3 bases and J by 5 bases, with 11 bases left in between. The CDR3 loop spans 12 amino acids. Germline CDR1 and CDR2: GTSNPN and SVGIG (reference sequence). CDR3 sequence (DNA): TGTGCCTGGAGGGGGCCAACCCACGAGCAGTACTTC. Protein product: CAWRGPTHEQYF.